This T cell receptor (beta chain) was identified in a study of tumor-infiltrating lymphocytes in primary liver carcinoma (dated by TCRdb to 2016 to 2017). Study-wide context: The five patients, three men and two women aged 30 to 69 years, had hepatocellular carcinoma (four) or combined HCC and intrahepatic cholangiocarcinoma (one). Each sample produced about 3.5 to 7.13 million productive TCRbeta reads, and read depth showed no significant difference between tissue types. The 20 to 30 tumor region samples were profiled with Agilent mRNA microarrays so that TCRbeta repertoire diversity could be related to the local molecular phenotype. High reproducibility was observed for the technical replicate repertoires, with mean shared-clone rates approximately 0.9 and correlation coefficients above 0.95. Tumors of the five patients were stage T1-T3 N0M0 with maximum diameters of roughly 4.2 to 11 cm. TCRbeta repertoire sequencing covered 35 specimens from 5 patients: 25 tumor regions, 5 adjacent noncancerous liver tissues and 5 peripheral blood samples. The study combined TCRbeta repertoire sequencing, expression microarrays and whole-exome sequencing across five regions of each liver tumor, with adjacent normal tissue and blood.

Broad study findings and their caveats: A significantly larger repertoire fraction was made up by the top 250 clones in tumors than in blood (p = 0.039). Because the samples were bulk and unsorted, CD4+ and CD8+ T cell repertoires could not be compared. Pairs of tumor regions showed greater repertoire overlap (mean around 35%) than tumor-adjacent pairs (roughly 17%) or tumor-blood pairs (approximately 15%), which is consistent with antigen-driven expansion. Just about 7-25% of top clones turned up in all five regions of a tumor, which suggests spatial heterogeneity among tumor-infiltrating T cells. Only five patients were included in the study, and the authors note that the findings should be validated in a larger study. Only the TCR beta chain was sequenced, so true repertoire diversity is likely underestimated because unpaired alpha chains were not captured.

Without any cell sorting, total RNA and DNA were extracted together from around 20-30 mg of bulk tissue using the AllPrep DNA/RNA mini kit. Between late 2015 and March 2016, 5 or 6 patients in China with histopathologically diagnosed primary liver carcinoma had their tumors surgically resected. At the time of sampling, the patients were treatment-naive and had chronic HBV infection. Five spatially separated regions were sampled from each tumor: the superior, inferior, left-lateral and right-lateral poles, plus the tumor centre. Histology showed that every tumor sample contained more than 80% viable tumor cells. Fresh tumor and adjacent tissue pieces were bisected; one half was stored in RNAlater at -80°C, the other sent for histology. Its CDR3 holds 14 amino acids, cysteine through phenylalanine. Of all the DNA, just the CDR3 is kept, 42 bases in frame from base 1. From the germline V gene, CDR1 is LGHNA and CDR2 is YSLEER.

Using a constant-region primer and ProtoScript II reverse transcriptase, TCRbeta-specific cDNA was reverse-transcribed from 500 to 650 ng total RNA. TCRbeta libraries were built with three nested multiplex PCR rounds, a slightly modified ARM-PCR procedure. Each of the first two PCR rounds ran for about 10 cycles and used multiplex TRBV1-TRBV30 forward primers together with a Cbeta reverse primer. Sample barcodes and Illumina adapters were attached in a final 25-cycle PCR using Deep VentR polymerase. Before sequencing, amplicons of 200-500 bp were purified from gel using a QIAquick gel extraction kit. TCRbeta amplicons were sequenced on an Illumina HiSeq 2500 with 250-bp paired-end reads. For the original study's pipeline: Reads were quality-trimmed with Trimmomatic v0.33, and paired reads were merged with FLASH v1.2.11 to recover full CDR3 sequences. V, D and J germline segments were assigned to the rearranged TCRbeta sequences using MiGEC v1.2.1b. VDJtools v1.0.0 computed clonotype statistics and Shannon-Wiener diversity indices. Except for diversity analysis, only each sample's 250 most abundant clonotypes were used in subsequent analyses to reduce sampling bias. The public sequencing data were trimmed at Q25 with fastp and processed into clonotypes with MiXCR by TCRdb, which kept only in-frame beta chains. Each CDR3 protein appears once, grouped with its most common genes and DNA. These V and J calls are TCRdb output, not the study's own analysis. This sample gives roughly 70,000 distinct CDR3 sequences in total; roughly two thirds of them show up just once. The ten largest account for roughly two fifths of the sample.

Comment on this clonotype: The antigen it binds to is not known. At one of its ends the junction is not consistent with the germline gene, which may arise from a read error.

The sequenced material came from liver tumor tissue from sampling region 4. What the cell subset or site label conveys for this sample: tumor region T4, right-lateral pole. This TCR derives from a man aged 35 to 55 with primary liver carcinoma and hepatitis B virus infection. Recombination joined TRBV4-3 with TRBJ2-3; the D gene cannot be resolved reliably. The sequenced DNA: TGCGCCAGGAGCCAACGGGCTTTCACATATACGCAGTATTTT. This is translated as CARSQRAFTYTQYF.